These T cell receptor beta chains were read from a single sample in a study of blood T cells in healthy people across ages. TCRdb reanalysed the 5' RACE reads using MiXCR and keeps one entry per CDR3 protein. Among hundreds of thousands of distinct CDR3 sequences listed, around 43% were seen once. The material sequenced was blood. The receptors originated from a man aged 55 to 69 in good health. Each CDR3 is given with its conserved first and last residue. Each record gives: J gene, D gene, V gene, clone size, CDR3 protein, CDR3 DNA. The D gene is left open where the match is weak. Clone size, where shown, is once, few, many, or a class for clones that have expanded.

>TRBJ1-6|TRBD1|TRBV15|NA
CATSRATGGLNSPLHF
TGTGCCACCAGCAGAGCAACAGGGGGCCTTAATTCACCCCTCCACTTT
>TRBJ2-5|TRBD1|TRBV29-1|many
CSVELGTGMRTQYF
TGCAGCGTTGAGCTTGGGACAGGAATGCGGACCCAGTACTTC
>TRBJ2-7|TRBD1|TRBV10-2|NA
CASRETGQKYEQYF
TGCGCCAGCAGGGAAACGGGACAGAAATACGAGCAGTACTTC
>TRBJ2-7|TRBD2|TRBV7-2|many
CASSLAIGGGSYEQYF
TGTGCCAGCAGCTTAGCGATAGGCGGGGGATCCTACGAGCAGTACTTC
>TRBJ1-6|NA|TRBV20-1|NA
CSARAGFQNSPLHF
TGCAGTGCTAGAGCGGGGTTTCAAAATTCACCCCTCCACTTT
>TRBJ2-5|NA|TRBV9|NA
CASSVSAGGRETQYF
TGTGCCAGCAGCGTCTCGGCAGGGGGGAGGGAGACCCAGTACTTC
>TRBJ2-7|NA|TRBV7-6|few
CASSPASPQYNEQYF
TGTGCCAGCAGCCCTGCTAGCCCCCAATACAATGAGCAGTACTTC
>TRBJ2-7|NA|TRBV6-2/TRBV6-3|few
CASSGTLAPTGEQYF
TGTGCCAGCAGTGGAACCCTGGCCCCTACGGGCGAGCAGTACTTC
>TRBJ2-7|NA|TRBV7-7|NA
CASSLLGVNEQYF
TGTGCTAGCAGCCTATTGGGTGTGAACGAGCAGTACTTC
>TRBJ2-1|TRBD1|TRBV19|NA
CASSGANRGTEQFF
TGTGCCAGTAGTGGCGCGAACAGGGGGACTGAGCAGTTCTTC
>TRBJ2-3|TRBD2|TRBV7-2|NA
CASSFSGGTRSDTQYF
TGTGCCAGCAGCTTTAGCGGGGGCACGAGGTCAGATACGCAGTATTTT
>TRBJ2-2|NA|TRBV6-5|once
CASSYRWNTGELFF
TGTGCCAGCAGTTACAGATGGAACACCGGGGAGCTGTTTTTT
>TRBJ2-7|TRBD2|TRBV7-2|NA
CASSLVVAGNYEQYF
TGTGCCAGCAGCTTAGTTGTAGCGGGGAACTACGAGCAGTACTTC
>TRBJ2-3|TRBD2|TRBV10-2|NA
CASSDYTSGGADTQYF
TGCGCCAGCAGTGACTACACTAGCGGGGGCGCAGATACGCAGTATTTT
>TRBJ1-5|NA|TRBV9|NA
CAGSPRQGEPPQHF
TGTGCCGGCAGCCCGAGGCAGGGAGAGCCGCCCCAGCATTTT
>TRBJ1-1|NA|TRBV2|few
CASLDVNTEAFF
TGTGCCTCCTTAGATGTGAACACTGAAGCTTTCTTT
>TRBJ2-5|TRBD1|TRBV2|few
CASSGDRRTQYF
TGTGCCAGCAGTGGGGACAGGAGGACCCAGTACTTC
>TRBJ1-1|NA|TRBV12-3/TRBV12-4|NA
CASSLPRAHNTEAFF
TGTGCCAGCAGTTTACCACGGGCCCATAACACTGAAGCTTTCTTT
>TRBJ1-1|NA|TRBV6-6|NA
CASSPGTNSNTEAFF
TGTGCCAGCAGCCCAGGGACTAATTCGAACACTGAAGCTTTCTTT
>TRBJ2-5|NA|TRBV6-2/TRBV6-3|once
CASSYRVDGTQYF
TGTGCCAGCAGTTACAGGGTCGATGGGACCCAGTACTTC
>TRBJ1-2|NA|TRBV25-1|few
CASSESVSVYGYTF
TGTGCCAGCAGTGAATCAGTCAGCGTCTATGGCTACACCTTC
>TRBJ2-7|NA|TRBV20-1|NA
CSASGPVQLGEQYF
TGCAGTGCTAGCGGGCCTGTCCAGTTAGGCGAGCAGTACTTC
>TRBJ2-5|NA|TRBV20-1|once
CSAIQGSQETQYF
TGCAGTGCTATTCAGGGGTCCCAAGAGACCCAGTACTTC
>TRBJ2-2|TRBD2|TRBV5-6|NA
CASSPTTSGRTIFNTGELFF
TGTGCCAGCAGCCCTACAACTAGCGGGAGGACGATTTTCAACACCGGGGAGCTGTTTTTT
>TRBJ2-7|NA|TRBV3-1|NA
CASSEDGLSYEQYF
TGTGCCAGCAGCGAGGACGGACTCTCCTACGAGCAGTACTTC
>TRBJ2-7|NA|TRBV28|few
CASRGTSSYEQYF
TGTGCCAGCAGGGGCACTAGTTCCTACGAGCAGTACTTC
>TRBJ2-5|NA|TRBV15|few
CATSRDASVETQYF
TGTGCCACCAGCAGAGATGCGTCTGTCGAGACCCAGTACTTC
>TRBJ2-1|NA|TRBV6-5|NA
CASSYARTPTYNEQFF
TGTGCCAGCAGTTACGCCCGGACTCCAACCTACAATGAGCAGTTCTTC
>TRBJ2-7|TRBD1|TRBV4-3|NA
CASSQDRSDRDPSYEQYF
TGCGCCAGCAGCCAAGATCGGTCAGACAGGGATCCTTCCTACGAGCAGTACTTC
>TRBJ2-7|NA|TRBV20-1|once
CSARDPQGCEQYF
TGCAGTGCTAGAGATCCCCAGGGTTGCGAGCAGTACTTC
>TRBJ1-5|NA|TRBV21-1|few
CASSKEGGPISNQPQHF
TGTGCCAGCAGCAAAGAAGGGGGACCTATTAGCAATCAGCCCCAGCATTTT
>TRBJ2-3|NA|TRBV12-3/TRBV12-4|NA
CASSPPTTLLTDTQYF
TGTGCCAGCAGTCCCCCGACTACCCTGCTCACAGATACGCAGTATTTT
>TRBJ1-1|NA|TRBV20-1|few
CSASRRGNTEAFF
TGCAGTGCTTCCCGCAGGGGGAACACTGAAGCTTTCTTT
>TRBJ2-7|NA|TRBV20-1|NA
CSARGNNQGPAYEQYF
TGCAGTGCTAGAGGCAATAATCAGGGGCCGGCCTACGAGCAGTACTTC
>TRBJ1-2|TRBD1|TRBV2|few
CASRGDRDQYGYTF
TGTGCCAGCAGGGGGGACAGGGACCAATATGGCTACACCTTC
>TRBJ1-1|NA|TRBV4-3|few
CASSQDPSPGGMNTEAFF
TGCGCCAGCAGCCAAGATCCGTCGCCGGGGGGCATGAACACTGAAGCTTTCTTT
>TRBJ2-5|NA|TRBV4-3|NA
CASSQNGRQAETQYF
TGCGCCAGCAGCCAAAATGGCCGCCAGGCTGAGACCCAGTACTTC
>TRBJ2-2|NA|TRBV7-2|NA
CASSLGGLSNTGELFF
TGTGCCAGCAGCTTAGGGGGTCTATCGAACACCGGGGAGCTGTTTTTT
>TRBJ2-1|TRBD2|TRBV11-2|NA
CASSWSSGTGEQFF
TGTGCCAGCAGCTGGAGCAGCGGGACCGGCGAGCAGTTCTTC
>TRBJ2-1|NA|TRBV14|NA
CASSQISGVYCNEQFF
TGTGCCAGCAGCCAAATTAGCGGCGTCTACTGCAATGAGCAGTTCTTC
>TRBJ2-1|NA|TRBV9|few
CASSVYTAGGNEQFF
TGTGCCAGCAGCGTTTACACGGCAGGAGGAAATGAGCAGTTCTTC
>TRBJ2-5|NA|TRBV6-2/TRBV6-3|NA
CASRTLRGWDKQYF
TGTGCCAGCAGAACTTTGCGGGGGTGGGACAAGCAGTACTTC
>TRBJ2-7|NA|TRBV2|NA
CASSEMGAYEQYF
TGTGCCAGCAGTGAAATGGGGGCCTACGAGCAGTACTTC
>TRBJ1-1|NA|TRBV4-3|NA
CASSSQPGGNTEAFF
TGCGCCAGCAGCTCACAACCGGGCGGTAACACTGAAGCTTTCTTT
>TRBJ2-3|NA|TRBV6-2/TRBV6-3|once
CASSRQIGTDTQYF
TGTGCCAGCAGCAGACAGATAGGCACAGATACGCAGTATTTT
>TRBJ2-7|TRBD1|TRBV3-1|NA
CASSQGRTGAYEQYF
TGTGCCAGCAGCCAGGGTCGGACAGGAGCCTACGAGCAGTACTTC
>TRBJ2-3|TRBD2|TRBV20-1|few
CSARSVTGTSGGDTQYF
TGCAGTGCTAGGTCCGTTACCGGGACTAGCGGGGGGGATACGCAGTATTTT
>TRBJ2-1|NA|TRBV18|few
CASSTDRAYNEQFF
TGTGCCAGCTCAACGGACCGTGCCTACAATGAGCAGTTCTTC